This T cell receptor (beta chain) was found in a study of CD8 T cells in ankylosing spondylitis. Libraries of TCR beta came from quantitative 5'-RACE with molecular barcodes. Each CDR3 protein gets one entry after TCRdb re-called the 5' RACE reads with MiXCR. The data hold some 100,000 distinct CDR3 sequences, with around 8.3% observed a single time. This clonotype was seen only a few times. Antigen unknown. General study results and limits: Those disease-linked clones were CD8+; they were also relatively rare in peripheral blood. From matched ankylosing spondylitis synovial fluid, disease-linked clones were reportedly recovered at significantly enriched levels. Typical of ankylosing spondylitis blood, it appeared, was a TCR beta motif of eight highly homologous variants. Reports of some motif variants in reactive arthritis synovial fluid and blood predate this one.

This CDR3 is 16 amino acids long. Germline-derived CDR1 and CDR2 are ENHRY and SYGVKD. V was cut by 0 bases and J by 1 base, with 10 bases left in between. This rearrangement joins TRBV10-3 to TRBJ1-3; D might be TRBD1 (5 bases). This receptor was taken from a male donor with ankylosing spondylitis. Sequencing was performed on blood, either unsorted or a sorted T cell fraction (not recorded which). The CDR3 DNA reads TGTGCCATCAGTGAGTCAGGGGCGTCTTCTGGAAACACCATATATTTT. It specifies CAISESGASSGNTIYF.